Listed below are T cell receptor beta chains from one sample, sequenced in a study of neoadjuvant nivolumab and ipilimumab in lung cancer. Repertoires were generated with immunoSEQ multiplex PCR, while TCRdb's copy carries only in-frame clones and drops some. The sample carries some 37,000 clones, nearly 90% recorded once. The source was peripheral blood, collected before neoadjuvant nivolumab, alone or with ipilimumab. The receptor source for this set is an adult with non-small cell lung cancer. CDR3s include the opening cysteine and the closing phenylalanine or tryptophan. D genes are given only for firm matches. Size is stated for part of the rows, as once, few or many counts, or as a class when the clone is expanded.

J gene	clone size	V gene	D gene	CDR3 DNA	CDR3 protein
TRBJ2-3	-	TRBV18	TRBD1	TGTGCCAGCTCACCTCCTAACAGGGGAAGCACAGATACGCAGTATTTT	CASSPPNRGSTDTQYF
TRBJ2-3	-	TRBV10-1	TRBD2	TGCGCCAGCAGTGAGTCGACAAGCGGGAGGGGAGATACGCAGTATTTT	CASSESTSGRGDTQYF
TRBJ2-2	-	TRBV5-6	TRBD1	TGTGCCAGCAGATCCAGAGACAGGGTAGGCGGGGAGCTGTTTTTT	CASRSRDRVGGELFF
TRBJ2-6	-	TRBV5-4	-	TGTGCCAGCAGCTTGGAAGAGGCTGGGGCCAACGTCCTGACTTTC	CASSLEEAGANVLTF
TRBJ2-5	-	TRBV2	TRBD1	TGTGCCAGCAGTGAATCCGGACAGGGACCCCAAGAGACCCAGTACTTC	CASSESGQGPQETQYF
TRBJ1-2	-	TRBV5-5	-	TGTGCCAGCAGCTTGGAATCGGCGGGGCATGGCTACACCTTC	CASSLESAGHGYTF
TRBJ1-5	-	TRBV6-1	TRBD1	TGTGCCAGCAGTCTTACAGGGGGCGCCGAGCAGCCCCAGCATTTT	CASSLTGGAEQPQHF
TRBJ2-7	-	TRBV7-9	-	TGTGCCAGCAGCTTAGAGGGCAGGACCTACGAGCAGTACTTC	CASSLEGRTYEQYF
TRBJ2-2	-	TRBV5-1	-	TGCGCCAGCAGCTTACCTAAAACAGGGTTCTTGGACACCGGGGAGCTGTTTTTT	CASSLPKTGFLDTGELFF
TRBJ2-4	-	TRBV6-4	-	TGTGCCAGCAGTGGGACAGCAAAAAACATTCAGTACTTC	CASSGTAKNIQYF
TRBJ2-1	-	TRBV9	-	TGTGCCAGCAGCGTAGTAACGGGCAATAATGAGCAGTTCTTC	CASSVVTGNNEQFF
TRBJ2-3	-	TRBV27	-	TGTGCCAGCAGTCCGGGAATGAGGGTTTACACAAAGGACACAGATACGCAGTATTTT	CASSPGMRVYTKDTDTQYF
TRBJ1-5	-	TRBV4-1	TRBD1	TGCGCCAGCAGCCGGGACAGGGGAGGCAATCAGCCCCAGCATTTT	CASSRDRGGNQPQHF
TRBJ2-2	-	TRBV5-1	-	TGCGCCAGCAGCTTGTCAATCCCAAACACCGGGGAGCTGTTTTTT	CASSLSIPNTGELFF
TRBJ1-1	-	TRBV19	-	TGTGCCAGTAGTATAGGTTGGGGGCTGGGGAACACTGAAGCTTTCTTT	CASSIGWGLGNTEAFF
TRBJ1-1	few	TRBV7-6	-	TGTGCCAGCAGCGCAGACTCGAACACTGAAGCTTTCTTT	CASSADSNTEAFF
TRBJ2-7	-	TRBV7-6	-	TGTGCCAGCAGCGTGGACAGTGCTGCCCCGCGCGAGCAGTACTTC	CASSVDSAAPREQYF
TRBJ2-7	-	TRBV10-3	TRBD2	TGTGCCATCAGTGATAGCGGGGTCGCTCCTTACGAGCAGTACTTC	CAISDSGVAPYEQYF
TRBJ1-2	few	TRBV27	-	TGTGCCAGCAGTGGAGGGAATGGCTACACCTTC	CASSGGNGYTF
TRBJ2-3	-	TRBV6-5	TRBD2	TGTGCCAGCAGTTCAGCGGGAGTAGATACGCAGTATTTT	CASSSAGVDTQYF
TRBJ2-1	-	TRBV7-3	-	TGTGCCAGCAGCCTGGGACCCCGTAATGAGCAGTTCTTC	CASSLGPRNEQFF
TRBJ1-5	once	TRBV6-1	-	TGTGCCAGCAGCCCTATGGGCTCAAATCAGCCCCAGCATTTT	CASSPMGSNQPQHF
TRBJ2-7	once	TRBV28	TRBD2	TGTGCCAGCACCCCGACTAGCGGGAGGGCGGGGCCCTACGAGCAGTACTTC	CASTPTSGRAGPYEQYF
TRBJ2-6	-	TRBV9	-	TGTGCCAGCAGCGTAGAATCTGGGGCCAACGTCCTGACTTTC	CASSVESGANVLTF
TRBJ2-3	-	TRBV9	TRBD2	TGTGCCAGCAGCGTTGACGGGGGGGGTCCAGATACGCAGTATTTT	CASSVDGGGPDTQYF
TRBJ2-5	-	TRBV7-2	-	TGTGCCAGCAGCTTAGTAGCCGGGGCCCAGTACTTC	CASSLVAGAQYF
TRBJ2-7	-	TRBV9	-	TGTGCCAGCAGCCCGGCGGCCGAGCCCTACGAGCAGTACTTC	CASSPAAEPYEQYF
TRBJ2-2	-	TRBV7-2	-	TGTGCCAGCAGCTATTACACCGGGGAGCTGTTTTTT	CASSYYTGELFF
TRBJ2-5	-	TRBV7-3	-	TGTGCCAGCAGCCGCTACGGGGCGGAAGAGACCCAGTACTTC	CASSRYGAEETQYF
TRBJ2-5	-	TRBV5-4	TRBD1	TGTGCCAGCAGCTTCGATGGGGGCCAACTGACAGGGACCCTTCAAGAGACCCAGTACTTC	CASSFDGGQLTGTLQETQYF
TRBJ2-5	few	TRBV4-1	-	TGCGCCAGCAGCCCCACAAGGGGGTGGAAGACCCAGTACTTC	CASSPTRGWKTQYF
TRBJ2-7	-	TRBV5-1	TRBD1	TGCGCCAGCAGCGAAGGGACAGGGGGCAACGAGCAGTACTTC	CASSEGTGGNEQYF
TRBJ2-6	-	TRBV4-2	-	TGTGCCAGCAGCCAAGAGGAGGGCTCTGGGGCCAACGTCCTGACTTTC	CASSQEEGSGANVLTF
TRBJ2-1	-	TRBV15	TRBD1	TGTGCCACCAGCAGAGGGACAGGGGTTGGGTCCTACAATGAGCAGTTCTTC	CATSRGTGVGSYNEQFF
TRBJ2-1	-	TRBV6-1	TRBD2	TGTGCCAGCAGACCCATAGCGGGAGGAGGCGATGAGCAGTTCTTC	CASRPIAGGGDEQFF
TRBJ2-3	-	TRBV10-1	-	TGCGCCAGCAGTGTTTCAGGGCTGGCAGATACGCAGTATTTT	CASSVSGLADTQYF
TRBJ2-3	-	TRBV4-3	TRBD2	TGCGCCAGCAGCCAAGATCTTTGGACTAGCGGGAGTAAGAATACGCAGTATTTT	CASSQDLWTSGSKNTQYF
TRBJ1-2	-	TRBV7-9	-	TGTGCCAGCAGCTTATTGGACTTGAGTGGCTACACCTTC	CASSLLDLSGYTF
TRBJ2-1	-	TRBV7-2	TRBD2	TGTGCCAGCAGCGCAGACCTAGCGGGAGGCCAGGGCGAGCAGTTCTTC	CASSADLAGGQGEQFF
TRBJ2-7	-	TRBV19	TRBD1	TGTGCCAGTAGCCTGGCGTCCACAGGGGTCTTGTACGAGCAGTACTTC	CASSLASTGVLYEQYF
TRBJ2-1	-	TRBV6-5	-	TGTGCCAGCAGTCAGGGCACAGAGCAGTTCTTC	CASSQGTEQFF
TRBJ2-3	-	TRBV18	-	TGTGCCAGCTCACCCTCATCGCCGCCGTGGACAGATACGCAGTATTTT	CASSPSSPPWTDTQYF
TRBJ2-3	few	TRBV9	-	TGTGCCAGCAGCGTAGCTGTGACTAGTTCAGATACGCAGTATTTT	CASSVAVTSSDTQYF
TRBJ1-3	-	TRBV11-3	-	TGTGCCAGCAGCTTAGGTTTTTCGGGCGTCTCTGGAAACACCATATATTTT	CASSLGFSGVSGNTIYF
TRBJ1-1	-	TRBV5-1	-	TGCGCCAGCAGCTTGGGGAGAGGGGCCGCTTTCTTT	CASSLGRGAAFF
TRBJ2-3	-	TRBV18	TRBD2	TGTGCCAGCTCACCCGAGGGACCGGGACTAGCGGGAGCAGATACGCAGTATTTT	CASSPEGPGLAGADTQYF
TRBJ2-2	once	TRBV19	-	TGTGCCAGTTGCCCGGACCCCTACACCGGGGAGCTGTTTTTT	CASCPDPYTGELFF
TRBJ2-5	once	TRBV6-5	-	TGTGCCAGCAGCCTAGGACAGTCGGAGACCCAGTACTTC	CASSLGQSETQYF
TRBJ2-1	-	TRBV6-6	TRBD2	TGTGCCAGCAGATCCCTAGCGGGCTCATACAATGAGCAGTTCTTC	CASRSLAGSYNEQFF
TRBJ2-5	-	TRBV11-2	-	TGTGCCAGCAGCATTACGGATCAAGAGACCCAGTACTTC	CASSITDQETQYF
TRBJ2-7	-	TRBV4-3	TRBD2	TGCGCCAGCAGCCAATGGGGGGGGGAGAGCTCCTACGAGCAGTACTTC	CASSQWGGESSYEQYF
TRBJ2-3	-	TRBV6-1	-	TGTGCCAGCAGGCAGATCGGGGGCACAGATACGCAGTATTTT	CASRQIGGTDTQYF
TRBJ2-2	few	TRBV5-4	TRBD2	TGTGCCAGCAGGGTGGGACTAGCGGGAGGGAACACCGGGGAGCTGTTTTTT	CASRVGLAGGNTGELFF
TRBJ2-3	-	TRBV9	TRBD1	TGTGCCAGCAGCGCCGGACAGGGTCCAGATACGCAGTATTTT	CASSAGQGPDTQYF
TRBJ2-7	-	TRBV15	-	TGTGCCACCAGCAGAGCTGGTAGCGGCTCCTACGAGCAGTACTTC	CATSRAGSGSYEQYF